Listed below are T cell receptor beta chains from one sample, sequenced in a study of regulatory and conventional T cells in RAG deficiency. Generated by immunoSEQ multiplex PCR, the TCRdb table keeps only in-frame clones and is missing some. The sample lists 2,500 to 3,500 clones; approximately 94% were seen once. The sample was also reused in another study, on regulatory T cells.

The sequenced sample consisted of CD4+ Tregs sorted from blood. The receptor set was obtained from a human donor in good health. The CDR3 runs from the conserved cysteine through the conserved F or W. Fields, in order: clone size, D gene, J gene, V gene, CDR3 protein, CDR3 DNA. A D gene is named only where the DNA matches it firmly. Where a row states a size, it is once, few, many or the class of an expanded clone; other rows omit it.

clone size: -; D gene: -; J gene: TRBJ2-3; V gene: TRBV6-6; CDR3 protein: CASSYRGSLDTQYF; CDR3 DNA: TGTGCCAGCAGTTACAGGGGGTCGTTAGATACGCAGTATTTT
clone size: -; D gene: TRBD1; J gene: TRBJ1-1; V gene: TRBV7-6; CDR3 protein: CASSQTGGSTEAFF; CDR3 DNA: TGTGCCAGCAGCCAGACAGGGGGAAGTACTGAAGCTTTCTTT
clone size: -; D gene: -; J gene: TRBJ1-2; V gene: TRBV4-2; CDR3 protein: CASSQGGGGGNLYGYTF; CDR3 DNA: TGTGCCAGCAGCCAAGGGGGCGGTGGGGGGAATCTATATGGCTACACCTTC
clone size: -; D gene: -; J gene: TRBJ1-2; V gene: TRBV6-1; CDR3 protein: CASSERQRLTNYGYTF; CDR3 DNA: TGTGCCAGCAGTGAAAGACAGCGTCTAACTAACTATGGCTACACCTTC
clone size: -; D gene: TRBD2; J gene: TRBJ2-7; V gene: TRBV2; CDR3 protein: CASTLGWGGGISYEQYF; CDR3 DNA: TGTGCCAGCACCCTAGGGTGGGGCGGGGGGATCTCCTACGAGCAGTACTTC
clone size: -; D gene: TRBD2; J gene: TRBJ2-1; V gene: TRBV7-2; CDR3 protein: CASSPTRAGGTNEQFF; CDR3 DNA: TGTGCCAGCAGCCCAACACGAGCGGGGGGAACCAATGAGCAGTTCTTC
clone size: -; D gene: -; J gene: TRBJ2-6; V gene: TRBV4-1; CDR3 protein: CASSQDREFSGANVLTF; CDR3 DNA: TGCGCCAGCAGCCAAGATCGGGAGTTCTCTGGGGCCAACGTCCTGACTTTC
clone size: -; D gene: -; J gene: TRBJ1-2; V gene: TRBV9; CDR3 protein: CASSVGAKMGTNYGYTF; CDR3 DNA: TGTGCCAGCAGCGTTGGGGCCAAAATGGGGACTAACTATGGCTACACCTTC
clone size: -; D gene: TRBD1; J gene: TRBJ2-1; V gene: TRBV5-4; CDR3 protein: CASSQGQGSSYNEQFF; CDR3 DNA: TGTGCCAGCAGCCAGGGACAGGGTAGCTCCTACAATGAGCAGTTCTTC
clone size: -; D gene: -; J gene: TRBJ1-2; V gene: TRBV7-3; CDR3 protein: CASSQSPNYGYTF; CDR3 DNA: TGTGCCAGCAGCCAAAGCCCCAACTATGGCTACACCTTC
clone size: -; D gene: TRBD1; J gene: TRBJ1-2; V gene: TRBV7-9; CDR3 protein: CASSSSAPGQPYYGYTF; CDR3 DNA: TGTGCCAGCAGCTCCTCAGCCCCGGGACAGCCGTACTATGGCTACACCTTC
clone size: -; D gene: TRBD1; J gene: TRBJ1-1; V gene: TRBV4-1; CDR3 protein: CASSQRGGRNTEAFF; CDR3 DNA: TGCGCCAGCAGCCAGCGAGGGGGCAGGAACACTGAAGCTTTCTTT
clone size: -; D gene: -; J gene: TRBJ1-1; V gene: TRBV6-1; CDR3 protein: CASSDGTGITEAFF; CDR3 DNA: TGTGCCAGCAGTGACGGAACAGGGATCACTGAAGCTTTCTTT
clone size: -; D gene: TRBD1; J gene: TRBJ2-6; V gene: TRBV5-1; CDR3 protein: CASSLEGAEGANVLTF; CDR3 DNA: TGCGCCAGCAGCTTGGAGGGGGCGGAAGGGGCCAACGTCCTGACTTTC
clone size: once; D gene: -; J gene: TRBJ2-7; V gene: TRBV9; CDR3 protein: CASSVAPEPTREQYF; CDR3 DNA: TGTGCCAGCAGCGTAGCCCCAGAACCTACGAGGGAGCAGTACTTC
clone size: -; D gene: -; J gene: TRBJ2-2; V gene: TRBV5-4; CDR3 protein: CASSLARQVGELFF; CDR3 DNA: TGTGCCAGCAGCTTGGCCAGACAAGTCGGGGAGCTGTTTTTT
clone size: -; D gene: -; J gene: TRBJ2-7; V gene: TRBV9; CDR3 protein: CASSVAAGQATYEQYF; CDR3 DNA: TGTGCCAGCAGCGTAGCGGCGGGTCAAGCCACCTACGAGCAGTACTTC
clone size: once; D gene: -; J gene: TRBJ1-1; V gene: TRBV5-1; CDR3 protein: CASSLVSRDTEAFF; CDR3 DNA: TGCGCCAGCAGCTTGGTATCTAGGGACACTGAAGCTTTCTTT
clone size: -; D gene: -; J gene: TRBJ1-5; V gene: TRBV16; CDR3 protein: CASSQSTVSNQPQHF; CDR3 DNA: TGTGCCAGCAGCCAATCGACGGTCAGCAATCAGCCCCAGCATTTT
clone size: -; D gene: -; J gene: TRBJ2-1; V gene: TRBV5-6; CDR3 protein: CASSSGRTGTEQFF; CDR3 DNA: TGTGCCAGCAGCTCGGGTCGAACCGGGACTGAGCAGTTCTTC
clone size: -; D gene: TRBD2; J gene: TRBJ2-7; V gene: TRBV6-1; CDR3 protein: CASRLAGASSYEQYF; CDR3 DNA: TGTGCCAGCAGGCTAGCGGGTGCGAGCTCCTACGAGCAGTACTTC
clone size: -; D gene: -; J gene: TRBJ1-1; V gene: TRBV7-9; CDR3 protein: CASSLAAGNTEAFF; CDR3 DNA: TGTGCCAGCAGCTTAGCGGCAGGGAACACTGAAGCTTTCTTT
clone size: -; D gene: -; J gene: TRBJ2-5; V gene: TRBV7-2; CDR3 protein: CASSFGSGETQYF; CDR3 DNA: TGTGCCAGCAGCTTCGGTAGTGGCGAGACCCAGTACTTC